This T cell receptor (beta chain) was found in a study of blood T cell repertoires in COVID-19. In the original analysis: Reference gene primer amplification in the assay estimated nucleated cell counts. Produced via immunoSEQ multiplex PCR; TCRdb's table is partial and in-frame only. For V, J and clone size, that table is used; D and trimming come from the DNA. The table has about 68,000 clones, roughly 88% seen once. This clonotype was sampled from a man aged 30-40 years with acute or convalescent COVID-19. Specimen: peripheral blood.

The CDR3 bases are TGTGCCAGCAGCTTAGAACAGGGTAATTCACCCCTCCACTTT. It specifies CASSLEQGNSPLHF. This chain links TRBV5-4 with TRBJ1-6; TRBD1 might be the D (6 bases). The length of the CDR3 is 14 residues. V gave up 2 bases and J gave up 6 bases, with 9 bases separating them. The germline gives CDR1 SGHNT, CDR2 YYREEE (reference sequence).